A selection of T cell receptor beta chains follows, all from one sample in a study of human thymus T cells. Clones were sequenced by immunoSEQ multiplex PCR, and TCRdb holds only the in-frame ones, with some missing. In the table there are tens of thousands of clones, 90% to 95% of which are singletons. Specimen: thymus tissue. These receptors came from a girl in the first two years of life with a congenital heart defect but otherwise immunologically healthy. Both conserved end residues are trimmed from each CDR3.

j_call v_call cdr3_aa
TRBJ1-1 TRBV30 AWETAYTEAF
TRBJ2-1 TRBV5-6 ASSLLGQAGDSYNEQF
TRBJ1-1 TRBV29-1 SVEVATGDQNTEAF
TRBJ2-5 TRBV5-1 ASSFTSQETQY
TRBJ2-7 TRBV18 ASSPPSAGAPYEQY
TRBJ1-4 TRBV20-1 SAPRGEKLF
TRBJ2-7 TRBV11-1 ASSSLVDGSSYEQY
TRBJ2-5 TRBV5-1 ASSTGTGRRWETQY
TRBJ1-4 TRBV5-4 ASSKGGKLF
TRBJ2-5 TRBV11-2 ASTLRIGQETQY
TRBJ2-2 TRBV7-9 ASSLEVTGARGTGELF
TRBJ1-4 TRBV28 ASSLGAGEKLF
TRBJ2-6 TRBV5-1 ASSPRRHSSGANVLT
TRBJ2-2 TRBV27 ASSPQGRNTGELF
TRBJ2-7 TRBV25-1 ASKKGGLGEQY
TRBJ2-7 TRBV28 ASSLWSWDTSYEQY
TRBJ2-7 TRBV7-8 ASTSQAYEQY
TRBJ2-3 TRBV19 ASGTGTRGEDTQY
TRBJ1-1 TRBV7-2 ASSVNWRIGGGEAF
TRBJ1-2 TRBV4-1 ASSQVDGGSNYGYT
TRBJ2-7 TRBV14 ASSRGQGSGEQY
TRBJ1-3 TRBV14 ASSQESGISSGNTIY
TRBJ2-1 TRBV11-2 ASSARLAGVVSYNEQF
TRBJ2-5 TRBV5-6 ASSIGAQNSQETQY
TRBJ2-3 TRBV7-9 ASSALDRATTDTQY
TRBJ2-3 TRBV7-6 ASSVTTGADTQY
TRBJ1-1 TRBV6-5 ASSYSAGTNTEAF
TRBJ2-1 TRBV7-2 ASSLSGRGNEQF
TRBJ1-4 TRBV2 ASSEGPHRRDREAEKLF
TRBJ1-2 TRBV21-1 ASSKGTGSRVYT
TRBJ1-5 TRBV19 ASSISSSGSNQPQH
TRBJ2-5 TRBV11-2 ASSASTTSGRAGTQY
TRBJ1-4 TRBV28 ASSLNGGRGEKLF
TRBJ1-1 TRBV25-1 ASRRGAEAF
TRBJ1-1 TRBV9 ASSACGAEAF
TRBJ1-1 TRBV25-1 ASSVSPRAGGDTEAF
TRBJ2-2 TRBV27 ASSFEHRAVWGELF
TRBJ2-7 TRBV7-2 ASSLVVGQVPYEQY
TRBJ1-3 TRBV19 ASSDLGYGNTIY
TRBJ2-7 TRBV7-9 ASSLEVFLVGQGRSEQY
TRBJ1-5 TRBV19 ASISPSGNLHQPQH
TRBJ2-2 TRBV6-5 ATTKGGKDTGELF